The 18 T cell receptor beta chains in this list originate from one sample, sequenced in a study of radiation and T cells in renal cell carcinoma (dated by TCRdb to about 2020). Interpreted using the paper, the time point label stands for: blood 4 weeks post-SBRT, at nephrectomy. Taken with the paper, the label for treatment or condition translates to: 15 Gy SBRT to primary tumor, nephrectomy 4 weeks later. The protocol used for the library was the immunoSEQ multiplex PCR assay. Held by TCRdb, this immuneACCESS table contains in-frame sequences only and omits some clones. Under half of the omission traces to an unresolved V gene where checked; the cause of the rest is unknown. The sample table contains approximately 92,000 clones; only one count was recorded for about 85% of them. Roughly 8.8% of the sample is in the top ten clones. Sequenced material: blood, taken from a patient whose treatment included radiotherapy and nephrectomy. All receptors derive from a man in his forties or fifties with renal cell carcinoma.

The rearrangement uses TRBV29-1 and TRBJ2-7, with 8 nucleotides matching TRBD1. J lost 10 bases, V lost 6 bases, and 17 bases had no gene match. From germline, CDR1 is SQVTM and CDR2 ANQGSEA. The CDR3 has 14 amino acids. The CDR3 protein is CSVKGGQGATPQYF. DNA of the CDR3: TGCAGCGTCAAAGGGGGGCAGGGGGCGACCCCCCAGTACTTC.

This clone was counted a few times. This sequence joins TRBV10-3 and TRBJ2-7, with D uncertain. V was trimmed by 3 bases and J by 1 base, leaving 4 bases between them. Germline CDR1 reads ENHRY; CDR2 reads SYGVKD. The CDR3 covers 12 residues. The CDR3 sequence: CAISEKSYEQYF. In DNA form, the CDR3 reads TGTGCCATCAGTGAAAAATCCTACGAGCAGTACTTC.

This rearrangement joins TRBV7-9 to TRBJ2-3; weak D call: TRBD2 (6 bases). Germline V lookup: CDR1 SEHNR, CDR2 FQNEAQ (reference sequence). Deletions cut 5 bases from V and 4 bases from J, with 22 bases between. There are 17 residues in the CDR3. CDR3 amino acids: CASSPRRGSSWADTQYF. The CDR3, as DNA: TGTGCCAGCAGCCCTAGGAGGGGCAGTTCCTGGGCAGATACGCAGTATTTT. The full variable domain, its missing parts supplied by reference TRBV7-9 and TRBJ2-3, is DTGVSQNPRHKITKRGQNVTFRCDPISEHNRLYWYRQTLGQGPEFLTYFQNEAQLEKSRLLSDRFSAERPKGSFSTLEIQRTEQGDSAMYLCASSPRRGSSWADTQYFGPGTRLTVL.

The chain carries TRBV6-5 and TRBJ2-3; a weak D match, TRBD2 (7 bases). The V end was cut by 6 bases, the J end by 0 bases, with 10 bases between. Germline-derived CDR1 and CDR2 are MNHEY and SVGAGI. The CDR3 runs 14 residues. The CDR3 protein is CASRQGGSTDTQYF. The CDR3 DNA follows: TGTGCCAGCAGACAGGGAGGGAGCACAGATACGCAGTATTTT.

The genes are TRBV5-5 and TRBJ2-4, with 8 bases fitting TRBD1. This CDR3 spans 13 amino acids. After removal of 3 bases from V and 9 bases from J, the junction contained 5 bases not matched to a gene. Germline values: CDR1 SGHKS, CDR2 YYEKEE (reference sequence). The CDR3 sequence is CASSSDRGSIQYF. Here the CDR3 DNA reads TGTGCCAGCAGCTCAGACAGGGGAAGCATTCAGTACTTC.

The genes are TRBV6-1 and TRBJ1-1; the D is unclear. Per the germline V gene, CDR1 is MNHNS and CDR2 is SASEGT. The CDR3 has 14 amino acids. With 7 bases removed from V and 0 bases from J, the gap between germline ends came to 12 bases. The CDR3 DNA reads TGTGCCAGCAACGAGCTTACAGTGAACACTGAAGCTTTCTTT. Amino acid sequence: CASNELTVNTEAFF.

The rearrangement links TRBV30 to TRBJ2-3; unclear D gene. V lost 2 bases and J lost 5, with 5 bases in between. This CDR3 comprises 11 residues. The germline gives CDR1 GTSNPN, CDR2 SVGIG (reference sequence). CDR3 region: CAWSLGDTQYF. The CDR3 nucleotides read TGTGCCTGGAGTCTGGGAGATACGCAGTATTTT.

The gene calls are TRBV4-2 and TRBJ2-1; TRBD2 aligns across 10 bases. Germline assignment: CDR1 LGHNA and CDR2 YNFKEQ. After removal of 4 bases from V and 2 bases from J, the junction contained 5 bases not matched to a gene. There are 16 residues in the CDR3. The CDR3 region has the DNA TGTGCCAGCAGCCGTGAACTAGCGGGGCCCTACAATGAGCAGTTCTTC. As protein: CASSRELAGPYNEQFF.

This clone appeared a few times. The chain couples TRBV19 to TRBJ2-5, with 8 positions matching TRBD1. Losses at the gene ends were 5 bases for V and 3 bases for J; bases not matched to a gene: 2. Germline V gene data show CDR1 as LNHDA and CDR2 as SQIVND (reference sequence). The CDR3 has 13 amino acids. DNA for the CDR3: TGTGCCAGTAGTCCGGGACAGGAAGAGACCCAGTACTTC. This sequence encodes CASSPGQEETQYF.

This chain uses TRBV6-5 with TRBJ1-2; D may be TRBD1 (6 bases). CDR1 is MNHEY and CDR2 is SVGAGI in the germline V gene. CDR3 length: 15 amino acids. Trimming took 7 bases from V and 1 from J, leaving 16 bases between them. The CDR3 reads CASTPQGLGNYGYTF. For the CDR3, the DNA is TGTGCCAGCACCCCACAGGGATTGGGTAACTATGGCTACACCTTC.

The chain carries TRBV28 and TRBJ2-7; perhaps TRBD1 as D (6 bases). Trimming left V 7 bases short and J 1 base short, with 17 bases between. The germline V gene encodes CDR1 MDHEN and CDR2 SYDVKM. The CDR3 sequence is 15 residues long. The CDR3 sequence is CASTYRAPTSYEQYF. The CDR3 DNA reads as TGTGCCAGCACTTACAGGGCCCCAACTTCCTACGAGCAGTACTTC. Full variable domain (outside the CDR3, taken from reference TRBV28 and TRBJ2-7): DVKVTQSSRYLVKRTGEKVFLECVQDMDHENMFWYRQDPGLGLRLIYFSYDVKMKEKGDIPEGYSVSREKKERFSLILESASTNQTSMYLCASTYRAPTSYEQYFGPGTRLTVT.

The J gene is TRBJ2-2, the V gene TRBV28; D remains unclear. Germline loops: CDR1 MDHEN, CDR2 SYDVKM. The V end lost 1 base, the J end lost 5 bases, and 5 bases lay between the germline ends. The CDR3 covers 13 residues. The CDR3 region is CASSLSSTGELFF. In DNA, the CDR3 is TGTGCCAGCAGTTTATCGAGTACCGGGGAGCTGTTTTTT.

The chain uses TRBV2 and TRBJ2-6; either TRBD1 or TRBD2 may fit D (5 bases each). CDR3 length: 15 residues. In germline, CDR1 is SNHLY, CDR2 FYNNEI. Trimming shortened V by 10 bases and J by 2 bases, and 15 bases separated the two germline ends. CDR3 protein: CATPVTGPGANVLTF. DNA of the CDR3: TGTGCCACTCCCGTTACGGGGCCTGGGGCCAACGTCCTGACTTTC.

The chain links TRBV29-1 to TRBJ2-5; no reliable D call. The end of the DNA is better explained by TRBJ2-7, so the J call may be wrong. This CDR3 region has 15 residues. Looked up from germline, CDR1 is SQVTM and CDR2 is ANQGSEA. CDR3 protein: CSVEMDRKSGYEQYF. The CDR3 nucleotides are TGCAGCGTTGAAATGGACCGGAAGAGTGGGTACGAGCAGTACTTC.

CDR3 bases: TGCGCCAGCAGCTCCAGTCGCGGGGGGATCCGATACGAGCAGTACTTC. Translating gives CASSSSRGGIRYEQYF. The chain recombines TRBV5-1 with TRBJ2-7, with 8 bases identical to TRBD2. Trimming took 3 bases from V and 4 from J; bases not matched to a gene: 12. The CDR3 extends over 16 amino acids. Germline lookup yields CDR1 SGHRS and CDR2 YFSETQ. Complete variable domain (other parts from reference TRBV5-1 and TRBJ2-7): KAGVTQTPRYLIKTRGQQVTLSCSPISGHRSVSWYQQTPGQGLQFLFEYFSETQRNKGNFPGRFSGRQFSNSRSEMNVSTLELGDSALYLCASSSSRGGIRYEQYFGPGTRLTVT.

About this clone: Other DNA sequences in the sample encode the same CDR3. The chain is built from TRBV7-9 and TRBJ2-5; 7 nucleotides agree with TRBD1. Germline trimming cut 4 bases from V and 1 base from J; bases unmatched to any gene: 3. CDR3 size: 14 residues. Germline assignment: CDR1 SEHNR and CDR2 FQNEAQ (reference sequence). The chain's CDR3 is CASSSPGGQETQYF. For the CDR3, the DNA is TGTGCCAGCAGCTCTCCAGGGGGCCAAGAGACCCAGTACTTC.

The chain has TRBV7-3 and TRBJ2-5; D is uncertain. Trimming pared 4 bases from V and 5 bases from J, leaving 11 bases between. The length of the CDR3 is 13 residues. Germline assignment: CDR1 SGHTA and CDR2 FQGTGA. The CDR3 sequence: CASSSTDGETQYF. The DNA of the CDR3 is TGTGCCAGCAGCTCAACAGACGGGGAGACCCAGTACTTC.

The chain couples TRBV29-1 to TRBJ2-7; 7 positions match TRBD2. Germline lookup yields CDR1 SQVTM and CDR2 ANQGSEA. The CDR3 extends over 14 amino acids. Losses at the gene ends were 5 bases for V and 4 bases for J; bases not matched to a gene: 11. The chain's CDR3 is CSVSRLAGVYEQYF. Here the CDR3 DNA reads TGCAGCGTTTCTCGACTAGCCGGGGTTTACGAGCAGTACTTC.